Described below is a single T cell receptor beta chain sequence and its context. Other DNA sequences in this sample translate to the same CDR3. J gave up 1 base and V 4 bases, and 3 bases lay outside the gene matches. The germline CDR1 and CDR2 sequences are SGHRS and YFSETQ. This CDR3 is built from 14 residues. This record comes from a study of blood T cell repertoires in COVID-19. At the level of the study: Nucleic acid was either cDNA or gDNA, and it came from T cells, B-cell-depleted T cells, or PBMCs.

Here immunoSEQ multiplex PCR was the method, and the copy in TCRdb shows in-frame clones only, minus some. The sample shows about 310,000 clones, about 88% of them seen only once. The TCR was taken from a woman aged 40 to 50 who had recovered from COVID-19. The V and J genes are TRBV5-1 and TRBJ2-7, with 9 nucleotides matching TRBD1. The sequenced material came from PBMCs or T cells enriched from blood (not recorded which). CDR3 DNA sequence: TGCGCCAGCAGCCCGACAGGGGGTTCCTACGAGCAGTACTTC. It specifies CASSPTGGSYEQYF.